A single sample gave rise to the 25 T cell receptor beta chains below, sequenced in a study of human T cells and chemical hapten exposure. Time point denoted: patch test 3, about 24 weeks after DPC sensitization. Regarding treatment: therapeutic diphenylcyclopropenone sensitization with weekly scalp DPC. TCRdb re-analysed the RACE reads in MiXCR, keeping a single row per CDR3 protein. In the table there are under 200,000 distinct CDR3 sequences, about 27% of which are singletons. The sample consisted of whole blood, taken in connection with sensitization to the hapten diphenylcyclopropenone (DPC). The receptors come from a woman younger than 30 with alopecia areata. Some clones in this sample may be carry-over from other donors' samples.

This clonotype was observed a handful of times. The chain combines TRBV10-3 with TRBJ1-5; D gene uncertain. Germline CDR1 ENHRY, CDR2 SYGVKD. CDR3 size: 15 residues. Trimming cost V 3 bases and J 3 bases, with 12 bases left between them. The CDR3 spells CAISDSSRTNQPQHF. CDR3 DNA sequence: TGTGCCATCAGTGATTCCTCCAGAACCAATCAGCCCCAGCATTTT.

Ten or more counts support this clonotype. The chain recombines TRBV29-1 with TRBJ1-2; 7 bases are shared with TRBD1. V gave up 7 bases and J gave up 8 bases; unmatched junction bases: 10. Germline V CDR1 and CDR2: SQVTM, ANQGSEA. CDR3 length: 12 residues. The CDR3 DNA reads TGCAGCGGGACGACAGGGTCTAGGGGCTACACCTTC. Amino acids: CSGTTGSRGYTF.

This clonotype occurred a few times. The gene calls are TRBV5-1 and TRBJ1-1; D is ambiguous. Germline loops: CDR1 SGHRS, CDR2 YFSETQ. This CDR3 contains 13 residues. The V end was cut by 1 base, the J end by 6 bases, with 10 bases between. CDR3 sequence reads: CASSLNRFAEAFF. For the CDR3, the DNA is TGCGCCAGCAGCTTGAATCGTTTCGCTGAAGCTTTCTTT.

This clonotype showed up just a few times. The chain recombines TRBV24-1 with TRBJ2-1, with 10 bases matching TRBD2. The germline CDR1 and CDR2 sequences are KGHDR and SFDVKD. The CDR3 is made up of 17 amino acids. The junction had 8 bases not matched to a gene; V was cut back by 4 bases and J by 3 bases. The CDR3 spells CATSERASGGLYNEQFF. CDR3 DNA: TGTGCCACCAGTGAACGTGCTAGCGGGGGCCTCTACAATGAGCAGTTCTTC.

The rearrangement joins TRBV6-2 or TRBV6-3 to TRBJ2-1; D not certain. Germline V gene lookup returns CDR1 MNHEY and CDR2 SVGEGT. Trimming cost V 2 bases and J 5 bases, with 4 bases left between them. CDR3 length equals 12 residues. CDR3 region: CASSYPDNEQFF. In DNA form, the CDR3 reads TGTGCCAGCAGTTACCCGGACAATGAGCAGTTCTTC.

The chain combines TRBV29-1 with TRBJ1-1; maybe TRBD1 (5 bases). Germline V lookup: CDR1 SQVTM, CDR2 ANQGSEA. The V and J ends lost 2 bases and 1 base respectively, with 8 bases between them. This CDR3 contains 13 residues. CDR3 protein: CSVEQGWNTEAFF. Here the CDR3 DNA reads TGCAGCGTTGAACAGGGCTGGAACACTGAAGCTTTCTTT.

Only a few counts were recorded for this clonotype. The chain carries TRBV5-1 and TRBJ2-3; unclear D gene. Trimming removed 0 bases from V and 2 bases from J, with 13 bases in between. Germline V gene sequence: CDR1 SGHRS, CDR2 YFSETQ. This CDR3 has 16 amino acids. The CDR3 loop is CASSLAGRSNTDTQYF. CDR3 coding DNA: TGCGCCAGCAGCTTGGCCGGGCGGTCCAACACAGATACGCAGTATTTT.

This clonotype came up many times. This chain joins TRBV2 and TRBJ1-5; 10 bases are a match to TRBD1. Germline CDR1 reads SNHLY; CDR2 reads FYNNEI. V lost 6 bases, J lost 7 bases, and 3 bases stayed unmatched. The CDR3 covers 13 residues. CDR3 loop: CASRGTGEQPQHF. Written as DNA, the CDR3 is TGTGCCAGCAGGGGGACAGGGGAGCAGCCCCAGCATTTT.

V gene TRBV7-9 combines with J gene TRBJ2-1, with 8 bases identical to TRBD2. CDR3 size: 14 residues. V trimming: 11 bases; J trimming: 5 bases; junction bases outside the gene matches: 11. The germline gives CDR1 SEHNR, CDR2 FQNEAQ (reference sequence). DNA for the CDR3: TGTGCCGCGCTGTCCTGGCGGGGGGACAATGAGCAGTTCTTC. Translating it yields CAALSWRGDNEQFF.

In its sample, this clonotype was seen a few times. V and J are TRBV4-2 and TRBJ2-1; 12 positions agree with TRBD2. Germline CDR1 and CDR2: LGHNA and YNFKEQ. V lost 1 base to trimming and J lost 12 bases; unmatched junction nucleotides: 7. This CDR3 contains 15 residues. This CDR3 reads CASSQVNLAGGAQFF. The DNA of the CDR3 is TGTGCCAGCAGCCAAGTTAATCTAGCGGGAGGGGCGCAGTTCTTC.

The chain links TRBV6-2 or TRBV6-3 to TRBJ1-5; the D gene is possibly TRBD1 (6 bases). This CDR3 spans 14 amino acids. Trimming left V 2 bases short and J 4 bases short, with 9 bases between. CDR1 is MNHEY and CDR2 is SVGEGT in the germline V gene. CDR3 residues: CASSYQDRNQPQHF. DNA for the CDR3: TGTGCCAGCAGTTACCAGGACAGAAATCAGCCCCAGCATTTT.

The chain combines TRBV5-1 with TRBJ1-1; D uncertain. Trimming removed 0 bases from V and 5 bases from J, with 8 bases in between. This CDR3 is built from 13 residues. Germline lookup yields CDR1 SGHRS and CDR2 YFSETQ. CDR3 loop: CASSLELRTEAFF. The CDR3 coding sequence is TGCGCCAGCAGCTTGGAACTGCGTACTGAAGCTTTCTTT.

This clonotype was counted between two and nine times. The chain employs TRBV7-2 and TRBJ2-4; 7 bases align to TRBD1. Germline lookup yields CDR1 SGHTA and CDR2 FQGNSA. V trimming: 6 bases; J trimming: 0 bases; junction bases outside the gene matches: 8. The CDR3 runs to 16 residues. DNA for the CDR3: TGTGCCAGCAGTTCCCGGACAGGACTAGCCAAAAACATTCAGTACTTC. Its protein product is CASSSRTGLAKNIQYF.

This clonotype turned up a few times. The chain employs TRBV11-2 and TRBJ2-5; 7 bases align to TRBD2. The V and J ends lost 5 bases and 2 bases, in that order; junction bases with no gene match: 8. From germline, CDR1 is SGHAT and CDR2 FQNNGV. There are 15 residues in the CDR3. CDR3 sequence (DNA): TGTGCCAGCAGCCCTCCAACGGGGGGACAAGAGACCCAGTACTTC. This translates into CASSPPTGGQETQYF. The full variable domain, rest sourced from reference TRBV11-2 and TRBJ2-5, is EAGVAQSPRYKIIEKRQSVAFWCNPISGHATLYWYQQILGQGPKLLIQFQNNGVVDDSQLPKDRFSAERLKGVDSTLKIQPAKLEDSAVYLCASSPPTGGQETQYFGPGTRLLVL.

A few counts support this clonotype. The chain combines TRBV6-2 or TRBV6-3 with TRBJ1-1; D is undetermined. V lost 1 base to trimming and J lost 8 bases, with 11 bases between them. Germline V gene lookup returns CDR1 MNHEY and CDR2 SVGEGT. The CDR3 consists of 13 residues. CDR3 protein: CASSYFDTSEAFF. For the CDR3, the DNA is TGTGCCAGCAGTTACTTCGACACTTCGGAAGCTTTCTTT.

This clonotype was picked up a small number of times. The chain uses TRBV5-1 and TRBJ2-5; 9 bases map to TRBD2. The CDR3 is 16 residues long. Germline lookup yields CDR1 SGHRS and CDR2 YFSETQ. Trimming at V came to 6 bases and at J to 1 base, leaving 10 bases not matched to a gene. The CDR3 loop is CASTSWSGGLQETQYF. The CDR3 DNA reads TGCGCCAGCACCTCATGGAGCGGGGGGCTCCAAGAGACCCAGTACTTC.

The chain links TRBV7-9 to TRBJ2-7; D possibly matches TRBD1 or TRBD2 (6 bases each). From germline, CDR1 is SEHNR and CDR2 FQNEAQ (reference sequence). The CDR3 sequence is 17 residues long. The V and J ends lost 0 bases and 4 bases respectively, with 19 bases between them. The CDR3 here is CASSLAVTGTGAYEQYF. The CDR3 region has the DNA TGTGCCAGCAGCTTAGCCGTTACAGGGACTGGGGCATACGAGCAGTACTTC.

The chain combines TRBV2 with TRBJ1-1; no clear D gene. The V gene lost 7 bases and the J gene lost 1 base, with 10 bases spanning the gap. Germline V gives CDR1 SNHLY, CDR2 FYNNEI. CDR3 size: 13 residues. The CDR3: CASTQHPNTEAFF. The CDR3 DNA is TGTGCCAGCACCCAACACCCGAACACTGAAGCTTTCTTT.

This clonotype was recorded a few times. CDR3 amino acids: CASSPSAGGKQYF. CDR3 DNA sequence: TGTGCCAGCAGTCCTTCTGCGGGAGGGAAGCAGTACTTC. The V and J genes are TRBV6-2 or TRBV6-3 and TRBJ2-7; 9 bases are a match to TRBD2. The CDR3 length is 13 residues. The V gene's germline CDR1 is MNHEY and CDR2 SVGEGT. V was pared by 5 bases and J by 8 bases, with 7 bases of the junction left unmatched.

This clonotype was observed a few times. The chain has TRBV6-2 or TRBV6-3 and TRBJ1-5; no clear D gene. V was clipped by 9 bases and J by 2 bases, with 17 bases between them. The CDR3 consists of 15 residues. Germline V gives CDR1 MNHEY, CDR2 SVGEGT. CDR3 residues: CASLREIGGNQPQHF. CDR3 DNA sequence: TGTGCCAGTCTCCGGGAGATCGGGGGCAATCAGCCCCAGCATTTT.

The V and J genes are TRBV6-5 and TRBJ1-5; no clear D. With 1 base removed from V and 7 bases from J, the gap between germline ends came to 8 bases. This CDR3 contains 13 residues. The germline V gene encodes CDR1 MNHEY and CDR2 SVGAGI. CDR3 in DNA: TGTGCCAGCAGTTACTTTCCGGGGCAGCCCCAGCATTTT. Amino acid sequence: CASSYFPGQPQHF.

The CDR3 region has the DNA TGTGCCAGCAGTTACCTGGGACCCAGCACAGATACGCAGTATTTT. Amino acid sequence: CASSYLGPSTDTQYF. J is TRBJ2-3 and V is TRBV6-2 or TRBV6-3; D tentatively reads TRBD1 or TRBD2 (5 bases each). Per germline, CDR1 MNHEY and CDR2 SVGEGT. V was clipped by 2 bases and J by 0 bases, with 9 bases between them. There are 15 residues in the CDR3.

The chain couples TRBV24-1 to TRBJ1-1; maybe TRBD1 (6 bases). This CDR3 is 14 amino acids long. Trimming removed 2 bases from V and 11 bases from J, with 17 bases in between. CDR1 is KGHDR, CDR2 SFDVKD, per germline. The CDR3 reads CATSDSRGGAGAFF. For the CDR3, the DNA is TGTGCCACCAGTGATTCCCGTGGGGGCGCGGGGGCTTTCTTT.

This clonotype was picked up a small number of times. The chain recombines TRBV18 with TRBJ2-1; D perhaps matches TRBD1 (6 bases). Trimming stripped 2 bases from V and 7 bases from J, with 15 bases between. This CDR3 is 15 amino acids long. Germline CDR1 reads KGHSH; CDR2 reads LQKENI. CDR3: CASSPRAGERNEQFF. DNA of the CDR3: TGTGCCAGCTCACCAAGGGCAGGGGAGAGGAATGAGCAGTTCTTC.

This chain connects TRBV6-5 to TRBJ2-2, with TRBD2 matching 8 bases. The CDR3 runs 16 residues. Germline assignment: CDR1 MNHEY and CDR2 SVGAGI. Unmatched junction bases numbered 9, after V lost 4 bases and J lost 5 bases. CDR3 coding DNA: TGTGCCAGCAGTTCCCTCGGGGGGGCGCAGACCGGGGAGCTGTTTTTT. This encodes CASSSLGGAQTGELFF.